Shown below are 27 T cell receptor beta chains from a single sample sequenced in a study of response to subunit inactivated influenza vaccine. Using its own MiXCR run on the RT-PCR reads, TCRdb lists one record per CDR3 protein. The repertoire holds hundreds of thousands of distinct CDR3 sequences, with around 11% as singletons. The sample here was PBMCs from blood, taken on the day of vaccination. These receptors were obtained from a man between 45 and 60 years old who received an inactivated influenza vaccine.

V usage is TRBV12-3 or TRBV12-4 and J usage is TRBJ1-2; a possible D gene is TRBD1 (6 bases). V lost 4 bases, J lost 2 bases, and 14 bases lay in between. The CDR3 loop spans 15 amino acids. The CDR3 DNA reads TGTGCCAGCAGTTCGTCCCAGGGGAGAAACTATGGCTACACCTTC. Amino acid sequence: CASSSSQGRNYGYTF.

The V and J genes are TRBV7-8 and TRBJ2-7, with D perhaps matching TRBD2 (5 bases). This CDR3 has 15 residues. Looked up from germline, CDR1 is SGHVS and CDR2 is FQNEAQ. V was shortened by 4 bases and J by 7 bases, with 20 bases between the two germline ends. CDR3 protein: CASSWDNFVSGEQYF. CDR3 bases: TGTGCCAGCAGCTGGGATAATTTCGTATCGGGGGAGCAGTACTTC.

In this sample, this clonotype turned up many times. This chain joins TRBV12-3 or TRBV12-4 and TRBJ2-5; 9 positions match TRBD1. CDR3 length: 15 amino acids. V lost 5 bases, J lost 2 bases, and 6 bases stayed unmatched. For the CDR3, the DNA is TGTGCCAGCAGTAGGGGACAGGGACGTCAAGAGACCCAGTACTTC. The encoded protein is CASSRGQGRQETQYF.

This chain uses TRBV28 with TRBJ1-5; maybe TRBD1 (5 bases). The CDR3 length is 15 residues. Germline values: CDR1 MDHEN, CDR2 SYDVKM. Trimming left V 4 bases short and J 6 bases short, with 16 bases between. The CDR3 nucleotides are TGTGCCAGCAGTTCTGCGGGGCCAAGGGGTCAGCCCCAGCATTTT. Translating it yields CASSSAGPRGQPQHF. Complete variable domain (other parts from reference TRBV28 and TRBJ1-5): DVKVTQSSRYLVKRTGEKVFLECVQDMDHENMFWYRQDPGLGLRLIYFSYDVKMKEKGDIPEGYSVSREKKERFSLILESASTNQTSMYLCASSSAGPRGQPQHFGDGTRLSIL.

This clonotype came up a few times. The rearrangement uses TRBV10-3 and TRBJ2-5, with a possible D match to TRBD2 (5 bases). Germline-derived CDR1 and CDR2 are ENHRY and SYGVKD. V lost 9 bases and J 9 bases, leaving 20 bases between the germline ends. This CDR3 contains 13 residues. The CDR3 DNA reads TGTGCCATTTCTCCGGACTCCCGTTCGGCCCAGTACTTC. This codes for CAISPDSRSAQYF.

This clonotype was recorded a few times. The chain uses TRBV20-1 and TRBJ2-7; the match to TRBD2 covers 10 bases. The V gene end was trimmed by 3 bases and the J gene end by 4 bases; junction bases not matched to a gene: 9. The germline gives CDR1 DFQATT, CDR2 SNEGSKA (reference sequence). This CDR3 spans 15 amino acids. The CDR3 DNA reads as TGCAGTGCTAGGCCCGGGGCTAGCGGGAGTTACGAGCAGTACTTC. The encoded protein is CSARPGASGSYEQYF.

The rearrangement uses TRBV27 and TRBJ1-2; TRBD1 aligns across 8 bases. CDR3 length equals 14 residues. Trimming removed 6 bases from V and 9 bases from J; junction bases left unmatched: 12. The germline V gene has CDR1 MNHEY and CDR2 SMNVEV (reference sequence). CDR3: CASSPLGQVFRYTF. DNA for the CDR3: TGTGCCAGCAGCCCCTTGGGACAGGTATTCCGCTACACCTTC.

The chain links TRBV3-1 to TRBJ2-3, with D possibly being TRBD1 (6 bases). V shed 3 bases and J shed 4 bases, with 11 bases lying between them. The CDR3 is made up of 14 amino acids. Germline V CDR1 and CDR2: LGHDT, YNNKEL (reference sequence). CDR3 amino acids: CASSHTQGSDTQYF. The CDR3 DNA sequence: TGTGCCAGCAGCCATACCCAGGGGTCAGATACGCAGTATTTT.

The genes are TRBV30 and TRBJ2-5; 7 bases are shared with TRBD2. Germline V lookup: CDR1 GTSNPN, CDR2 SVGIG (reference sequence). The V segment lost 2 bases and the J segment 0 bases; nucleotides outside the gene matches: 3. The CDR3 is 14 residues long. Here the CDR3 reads CAWSSGRNQETQYF. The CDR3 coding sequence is TGTGCCTGGAGTTCCGGGAGGAACCAAGAGACCCAGTACTTC. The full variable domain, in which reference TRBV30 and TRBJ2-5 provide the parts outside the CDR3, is SQTIHQWPATLVQPVGSPLSLECTVEGTSNPNLYWYRQAAGRGLQLLFYSVGIGQISSEVPQNLSASRPQDRQFILSSKKLLLSDSGFYLCAWSSGRNQETQYFGPGTRLLVL.

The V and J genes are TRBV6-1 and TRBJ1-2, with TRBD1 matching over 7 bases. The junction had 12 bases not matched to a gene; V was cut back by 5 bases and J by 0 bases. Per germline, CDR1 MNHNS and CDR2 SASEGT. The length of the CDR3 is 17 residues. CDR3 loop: CASSPRRTGLTNYGYTF. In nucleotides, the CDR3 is TGTGCCAGCAGTCCACGAAGGACAGGCTTAACTAACTATGGCTACACCTTC.

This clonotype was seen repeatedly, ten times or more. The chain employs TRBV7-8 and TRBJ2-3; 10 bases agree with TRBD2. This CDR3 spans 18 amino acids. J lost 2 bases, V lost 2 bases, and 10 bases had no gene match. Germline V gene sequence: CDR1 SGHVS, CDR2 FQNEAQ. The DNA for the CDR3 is TGTGCCAGCAGCTTATTGGCCTCGGGACTAGCGATCACAGATACGCAGTATTTT. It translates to CASSLLASGLAITDTQYF.

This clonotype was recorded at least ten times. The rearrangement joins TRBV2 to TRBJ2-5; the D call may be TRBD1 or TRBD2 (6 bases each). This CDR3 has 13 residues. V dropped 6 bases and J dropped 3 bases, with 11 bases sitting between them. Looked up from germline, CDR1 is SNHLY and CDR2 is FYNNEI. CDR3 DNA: TGTGCCAGCAGCGGGGGACACGAAGAGACCCAGTACTTC. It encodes CASSGGHEETQYF.

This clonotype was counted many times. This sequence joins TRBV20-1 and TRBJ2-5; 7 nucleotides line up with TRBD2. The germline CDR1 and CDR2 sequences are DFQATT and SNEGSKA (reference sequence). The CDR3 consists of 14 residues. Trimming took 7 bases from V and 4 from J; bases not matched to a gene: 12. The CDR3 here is CSDRPTGGGETQYF. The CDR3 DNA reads TGCAGTGACCGCCCGACCGGCGGGGGAGAGACCCAGTACTTC.

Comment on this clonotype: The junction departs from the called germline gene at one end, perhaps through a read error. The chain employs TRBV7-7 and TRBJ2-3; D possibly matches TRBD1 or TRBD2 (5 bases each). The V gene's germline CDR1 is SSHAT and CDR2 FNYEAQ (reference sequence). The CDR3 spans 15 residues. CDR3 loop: CASSLGDGPTDTQYF. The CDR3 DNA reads TGTGCTAGCAGCTTAGGGGACGGACCCACAGATACGCAGTATTTT.

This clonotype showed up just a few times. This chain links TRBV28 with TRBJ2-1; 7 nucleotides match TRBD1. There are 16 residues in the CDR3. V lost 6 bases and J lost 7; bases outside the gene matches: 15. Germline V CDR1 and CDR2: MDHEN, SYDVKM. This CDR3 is CASSFPTGTDNNEQFF. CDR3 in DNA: TGTGCCAGCAGCTTCCCCACCGGGACAGACAATAATGAGCAGTTCTTC.

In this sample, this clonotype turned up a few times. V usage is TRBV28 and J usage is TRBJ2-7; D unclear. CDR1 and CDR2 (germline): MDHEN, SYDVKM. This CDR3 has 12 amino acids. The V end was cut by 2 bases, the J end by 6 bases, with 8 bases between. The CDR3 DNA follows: TGTGCCAGCAGTTTAATCCGGGCCGAGCAGTACTTC. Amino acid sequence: CASSLIRAEQYF.

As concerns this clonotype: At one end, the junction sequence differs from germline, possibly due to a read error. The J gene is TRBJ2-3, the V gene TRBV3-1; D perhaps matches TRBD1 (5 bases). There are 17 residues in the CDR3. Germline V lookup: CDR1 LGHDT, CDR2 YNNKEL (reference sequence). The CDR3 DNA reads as TGTGCCAGCTGCCAAGGGGCAAGGTTGAGTCCCACAGATACGCAGTATTTT. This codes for CASCQGARLSPTDTQYF.

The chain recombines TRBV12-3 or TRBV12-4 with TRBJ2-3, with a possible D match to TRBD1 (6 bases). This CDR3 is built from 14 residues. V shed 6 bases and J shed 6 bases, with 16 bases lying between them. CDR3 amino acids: CASSRPTGSDTQYF. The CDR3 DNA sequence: TGTGCCAGCAGCCGGCCTACAGGGTCCGATACGCAGTATTTT.

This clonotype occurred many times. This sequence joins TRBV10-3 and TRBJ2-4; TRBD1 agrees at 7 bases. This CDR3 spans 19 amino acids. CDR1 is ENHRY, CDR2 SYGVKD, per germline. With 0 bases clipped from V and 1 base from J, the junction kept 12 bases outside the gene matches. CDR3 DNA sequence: TGTGCCATCAGTGAGTCGTGGAAGGGGACAGTTCTTGCCAAAAACATTCAGTACTTC. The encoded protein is CAISESWKGTVLAKNIQYF.

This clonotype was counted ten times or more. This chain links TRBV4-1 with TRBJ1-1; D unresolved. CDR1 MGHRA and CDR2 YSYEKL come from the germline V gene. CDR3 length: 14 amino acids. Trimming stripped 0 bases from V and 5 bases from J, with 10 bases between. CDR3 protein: CASSQDLGVTEAFF. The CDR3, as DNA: TGCGCCAGCAGCCAAGATCTTGGAGTGACTGAAGCTTTCTTT.

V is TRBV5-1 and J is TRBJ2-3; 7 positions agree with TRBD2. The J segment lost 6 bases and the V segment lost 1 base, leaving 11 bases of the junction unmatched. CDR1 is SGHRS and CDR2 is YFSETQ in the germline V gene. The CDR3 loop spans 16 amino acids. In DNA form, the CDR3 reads TGCGCCAGCAGCTTGACAGTAGCGGGTCCGTCCGATACGCAGTATTTT. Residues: CASSLTVAGPSDTQYF.

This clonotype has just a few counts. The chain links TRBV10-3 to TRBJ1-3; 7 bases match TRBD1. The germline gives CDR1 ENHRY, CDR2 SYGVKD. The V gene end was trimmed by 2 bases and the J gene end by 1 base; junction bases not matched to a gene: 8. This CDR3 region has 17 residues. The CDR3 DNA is TGTGCCATCAGTGAGCGTAGGGACAGAATATCTGGAAACACCATATATTTT. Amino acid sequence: CAISERRDRISGNTIYF.

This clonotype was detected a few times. In DNA form, the CDR3 reads TGCAGCGTGATATTACAGGGGGCCACTTCCTACAATGAGCAGTTCTTC. Translation gives CSVILQGATSYNEQFF. This chain links TRBV29-1 with TRBJ2-1; 9 positions match TRBD1. The CDR3 totals 16 residues. Germline trimming cut 6 bases from V and 1 base from J; bases unmatched to any gene: 10. Germline-derived CDR1 and CDR2 are SQVTM and ANQGSEA.

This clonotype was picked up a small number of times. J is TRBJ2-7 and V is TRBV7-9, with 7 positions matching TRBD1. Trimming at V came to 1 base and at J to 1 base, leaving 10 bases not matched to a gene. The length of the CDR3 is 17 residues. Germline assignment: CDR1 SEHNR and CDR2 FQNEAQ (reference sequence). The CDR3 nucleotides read TGTGCCAGCAGCTTAGGCGGCGTCAGGGGGAATTCCTACGAGCAGTACTTC. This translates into CASSLGGVRGNSYEQYF.

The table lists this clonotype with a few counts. CDR3 bases: TGTGCCAGCAGCGGGCGACTAGCGGGCAACCCAGAGCAGTTCTTC. Translating gives CASSGRLAGNPEQFF. J is TRBJ2-1 and V is TRBV9, with 10 bases identical to TRBD2. There are 15 residues in the CDR3. Unmatched junction bases numbered 10, after V lost 3 bases and J lost 10 bases. Germline V gene lookup returns CDR1 SGDLS and CDR2 YYNGEE.

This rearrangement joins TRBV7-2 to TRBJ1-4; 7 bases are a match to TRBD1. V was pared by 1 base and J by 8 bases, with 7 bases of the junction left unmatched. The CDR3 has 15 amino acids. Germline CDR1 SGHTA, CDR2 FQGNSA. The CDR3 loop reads CASSLGGGQREKLFF. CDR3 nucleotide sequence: TGTGCCAGCAGCTTAGGGGGGGGACAGAGGGAAAAACTGTTTTTT.

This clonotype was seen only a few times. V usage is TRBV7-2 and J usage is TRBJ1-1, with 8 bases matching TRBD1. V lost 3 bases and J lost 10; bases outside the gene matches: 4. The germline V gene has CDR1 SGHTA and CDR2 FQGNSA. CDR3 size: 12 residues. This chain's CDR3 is CASSFDRGRAFF. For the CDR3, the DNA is TGTGCCAGCAGCTTCGACAGGGGTAGAGCTTTCTTT.